The sequence of this T cell receptor beta chain was determined in a study of human T cells and chemical hapten exposure. This CDR3 has 13 amino acids. From germline, CDR1 is MNHEY and CDR2 SVGAGI. V dropped 8 bases and J dropped 6 bases, with 13 bases sitting between them. Extraction yielded total RNA from whole blood (unfractionated). In the library, unique molecular identifiers were attached to individual cDNA molecules. Each CDR3 protein is one row after TCRdb ran MiXCR on the 5' RACE reads. Of roughly 110,000 distinct CDR3 sequences listed, 15% to 20% are singletons. V and J are TRBV6-5 and TRBJ2-2, with D perhaps TRBD2 (7 bases). The sequence was collected from a human donor in good health. CDR3 sequence: CASLGGQAGELFF. The CDR3 DNA follows: TGTGCCAGCCTCGGGGGGCAGGCCGGGGAGCTGTTTTTT.